A single T cell receptor beta chain is shown here with its context. These data belong to a study of STAT5B mutations in CD4+ large granular lymphocyte leukemia. Original handling: The detection floor for productive clonotype frequency was 2.59 x 10-5. Assay: immunoSEQ multiplex PCR; the TCRdb copy retains only in-frame clones and omits some. The V and J calls and clone size are taken from that table; D and trimming were inferred from the DNA. The table includes just under 35,000 clones, approximately 67% detected once. Germline CDR1 and CDR2: DFQATT and SNEGSKA (reference sequence). Trimming shortened V by 1 base and J by 1 base, and 0 bases separated the two germline ends. The CDR3 sequence is 11 residues long.

The receptor was isolated from a human donor in good health. The chain recombines TRBV20-1 with TRBJ2-3; D gene unclear. Source material: CD4+ T cells from blood buffy coats. CDR3 nucleotide sequence: TGCAGTGCTAGAGGCACAGATACGCAGTATTTT. This codes for CSARGTDTQYF.